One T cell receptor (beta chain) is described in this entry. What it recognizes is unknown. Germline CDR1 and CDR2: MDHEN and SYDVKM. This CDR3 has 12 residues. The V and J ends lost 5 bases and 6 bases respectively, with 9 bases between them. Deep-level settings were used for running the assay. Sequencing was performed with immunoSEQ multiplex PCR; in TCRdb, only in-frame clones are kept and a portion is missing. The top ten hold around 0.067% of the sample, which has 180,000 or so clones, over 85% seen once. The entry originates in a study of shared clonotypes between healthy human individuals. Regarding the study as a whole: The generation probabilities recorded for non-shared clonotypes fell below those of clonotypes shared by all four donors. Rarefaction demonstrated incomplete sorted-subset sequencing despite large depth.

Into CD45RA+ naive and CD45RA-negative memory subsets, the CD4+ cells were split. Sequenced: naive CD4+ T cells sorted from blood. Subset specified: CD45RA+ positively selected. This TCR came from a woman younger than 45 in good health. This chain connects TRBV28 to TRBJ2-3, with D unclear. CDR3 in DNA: TGTGCCAGCAGTCTGCCTGGGGATACGCAGTATTTT. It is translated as CASSLPGDTQYF.